One TCR beta chain is described in this entry. The data are from a study of blood T cell repertoires in COVID-19. The protocol was immunoSEQ multiplex PCR, while the TCRdb copy is restricted to in-frame clones and leaves out a portion. Of under 80,000 clones detected, 87% appear once; the ten largest clones hold over 6.5%. The CDR3 loop spans 15 amino acids. CDR1 and CDR2 from the germline V gene are MDHEN and SYDVKM. V was trimmed by 3 bases and J by 4 bases, leaving 13 bases between them. Input material: peripheral blood. This clonotype was obtained from a man aged 60 to 75 with acute or convalescent COVID-19. V is TRBV28 and J is TRBJ1-5, with TRBD1 as a possible D gene (6 bases). The CDR3 DNA reads TGTGCCAGCAGTTTTGGACAGAGTTTTAATCAGCCCCAGCATTTT. This codes for CASSFGQSFNQPQHF.